Listed below are T cell receptor beta chains from one sample, sequenced in a study of T cell responses to AZD1222 COVID-19 vaccine. The method was immunoSEQ multiplex PCR; TCRdb's version includes in-frame clones alone and lacks a portion of them. In the table there are about 130,000 clones, roughly nine tenths of which are singletons. The sample here was peripheral blood, taken on day 0 of AZD1222 vaccination. These receptors were obtained from an adult in good health. Each CDR3 is given with its conserved first and last residue. A D gene is named only where the DNA matches it firmly. Not every row has a clone size; where given, it reads once, few, many or a size class.

v_call	j_call	clone_size	d_call	cdr3_aa	cdr3_nt
TRBV18	TRBJ1-2	NA	NA	CASSPGTQGYTF	TGTGCCAGCTCACCCGGGACACAAGGCTACACCTTC
TRBV7-2	TRBJ2-7	NA	NA	CASSTAGPQYF	TGTGCCAGCAGCACCGCGGGTCCGCAGTACTTC
TRBV3-1/TRBV3-2	TRBJ1-2	NA	NA	CASSQGEIAVSGYTF	TGTGCCAGCAGCCAAGGAGAAATTGCGGTTTCTGGCTACACCTTC
TRBV6-5	TRBJ2-5	NA	TRBD2	CASSSRTSGSQETQYF	TGTGCCAGCAGTTCTCGGACTAGCGGGAGTCAAGAGACCCAGTACTTC
TRBV7-2	TRBJ2-5	once	NA	CASSLTQAQETQYF	TGTGCCAGCAGCCTAACCCAGGCCCAAGAGACCCAGTACTTC
TRBV3-1/TRBV3-2	TRBJ1-2	NA	NA	CASSQERTEASYGYTF	TGTGCCAGCAGCCAAGAAAGGACAGAGGCTTCCTATGGCTACACCTTC
TRBV18	TRBJ1-4	NA	TRBD1	CASSPDRDRVEKLFF	TGTGCCAGCTCACCGGACCGGGACAGAGTCGAAAAACTGTTTTTT
TRBV5-1	TRBJ2-7	NA	NA	CASSLDGYYEQYF	TGCGCCAGCAGCCTGGATGGTTACTACGAGCAGTACTTC
TRBV5-1	TRBJ2-1	NA	NA	CASSLEGPGYNEQFF	TGCGCCAGCAGCTTGGAAGGCCCAGGCTACAATGAGCAGTTCTTC
TRBV7-2	TRBJ1-3	NA	NA	CASSLVGGSGNTIYF	TGTGCCAGCAGCTTAGTGGGGGGTAGCGGAAACACCATATATTTT
TRBV10-3	TRBJ1-1	NA	NA	CASGTARDTEAFF	TGTGCCTCAGGGACGGCCAGGGACACTGAAGCTTTCTTT
TRBV6-2/TRBV6-3	TRBJ2-4	NA	TRBD2	CASSFLLAGAAKNIQYF	TGTGCCAGCAGTTTCCTCCTAGCGGGGGCGGCCAAAAACATTCAGTACTTC
TRBV5-1	TRBJ1-1	NA	NA	CASSLVRESKAFF	TGCGCCAGCAGCTTGGTCCGGGAAAGTAAAGCTTTCTTT
TRBV30	TRBJ2-1	NA	TRBD2	CAWSVGGLAGASYNEQFF	TGTGCCTGGAGTGTAGGAGGGCTAGCGGGGGCCTCCTACAATGAGCAGTTCTTC
TRBV7-2	TRBJ1-5	NA	NA	CASSSRSSPQHF	TGTGCCAGCAGCTCACGTTCTAGCCCCCAGCATTTT
TRBV7-9	TRBJ1-4	once	NA	CASSRGTGGNEKLFF	TGTGCCAGCAGCCGGGGGACGGGCGGTAATGAAAAACTGTTTTTT
TRBV11-3	TRBJ2-7	once	TRBD1	CASSPGQGLEQYF	TGTGCCAGCAGCCCGGGACAGGGTCTCGAGCAGTACTTC
TRBV19	TRBJ1-2	NA	TRBD1	CASSIALRGLSKYGYTF	TGTGCCAGTAGTATAGCGCTCAGGGGGCTCTCTAAGTATGGCTACACCTTC
TRBV7-2	TRBJ2-1	NA	NA	CASSLGTTQGEQFF	TGTGCCAGCAGCTTAGGGACTACGCAGGGTGAGCAGTTCTTC